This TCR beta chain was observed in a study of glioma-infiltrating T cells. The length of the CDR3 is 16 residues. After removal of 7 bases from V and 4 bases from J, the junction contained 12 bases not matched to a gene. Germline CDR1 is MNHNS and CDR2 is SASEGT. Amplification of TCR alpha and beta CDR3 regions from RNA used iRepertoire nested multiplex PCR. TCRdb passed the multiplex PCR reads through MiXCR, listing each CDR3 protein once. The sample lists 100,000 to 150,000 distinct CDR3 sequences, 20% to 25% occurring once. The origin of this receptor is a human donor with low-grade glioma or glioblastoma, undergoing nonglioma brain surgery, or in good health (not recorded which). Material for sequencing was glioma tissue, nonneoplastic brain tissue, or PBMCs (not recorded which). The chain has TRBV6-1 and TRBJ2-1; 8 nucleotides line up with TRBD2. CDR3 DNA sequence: TGTGCCAGCAACCTCTCCCGCGGGGGGATTTACAATGAGCAGTTCTTC. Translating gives CASNLSRGGIYNEQFF.